A selection of T cell receptor beta chains follows, all from one sample in a study of shared clonotypes between healthy human individuals. Profiling relied on immunoSEQ multiplex PCR, and the TCRdb table lists in-frame clones only, not all of them. The table has about 1 million clones, under 80% seen once. The sequenced sample consisted of memory CD4+ T cells sorted from blood. These receptors all stem from a young man in good health. The CDR3 runs from the conserved cysteine through the conserved F or W. A D gene is named only where the DNA matches it firmly. Size values are once, few and many counts, or a class for expanded clones, and some rows have none.

TRBJ1-3 | NA | NA | TRBV30 | TGTGCCTGGAGTGGAGGCTCTGGAAACACCATATATTTT | CAWSGGSGNTIYF
TRBJ2-1 | NA | TRBD2 | TRBV15 | TGTGCCACCAGCAGAGATAAACTAGCGCTAATTACTTACAATGAGCAGTTCTTC | CATSRDKLALITYNEQFF
TRBJ2-7 | NA | TRBD1 | TRBV5-1 | TGCGCCAGCAGCTTGAACAGTCAGGGGGCTTCGGTATCCTACGAGCAGTACTTC | CASSLNSQGASVSYEQYF
TRBJ1-1 | once | NA | TRBV9 | TGTGCCAGCAGCGTAGCACGGACGCAGGGGCCAAAGAACACTGAAGCTTTCTTT | CASSVARTQGPKNTEAFF
TRBJ2-1 | NA | TRBD2 | TRBV9 | TGTGCCAGCAGCTTAAGACACGAACTAGCGGGTTACAATGAGCAGTTCTTC | CASSLRHELAGYNEQFF
TRBJ1-5 | NA | TRBD1 | TRBV28 | TGTGCCAGCAGTTTGACAGGGTATAGCAATCAGCCCCAGCATTTT | CASSLTGYSNQPQHF
TRBJ2-3 | few | TRBD2 | TRBV5-1 | TGCGCCAGCAGCTTGGCCTTGCGGGAGGGCACAGATACGCAGTATTTT | CASSLALREGTDTQYF
TRBJ1-1 | few | NA | TRBV5-1 | TGCGCCAGCACCCCCGGGGGAGGGGAGGGCACTGAAGCTTTCTTT | CASTPGGGEGTEAFF
TRBJ1-1 | few | NA | TRBV28 | TGTGCCAGCAGAGTACAGGGCGCGAACACTGAAGCTTTCTTT | CASRVQGANTEAFF
TRBJ2-7 | once | NA | TRBV7-9 | TGTGCCAGCAGCCCAAACGTTCCCGGGGGCCGGCAGTACTTC | CASSPNVPGGRQYF
TRBJ2-5 | NA | NA | TRBV5-1 | TGCGCCAGCAGTCCAAACAGCCAAGAGACCCAGTACTTC | CASSPNSQETQYF
TRBJ2-7 | NA | NA | TRBV28 | TGTGCCAGCAGTTTATGGGGGGAACGCTACGAGCAGTACTTC | CASSLWGERYEQYF
TRBJ2-2 | NA | TRBD1 | TRBV2 | TGTGCCAGCAGCCGGACAGGGGCCGGGGAGCTGTTTTTT | CASSRTGAGELFF
TRBJ1-2 | NA | NA | TRBV7-9 | TGTGCCAGCAGCTTATCTGTCGCTAACTATGGCTACACCTTC | CASSLSVANYGYTF
TRBJ1-4 | NA | NA | TRBV7-6 | TGTGCCAGCAGCTTACAAACAGGAGCAACTAATGAAAAACTGTTTTTT | CASSLQTGATNEKLFF
TRBJ2-3 | NA | TRBD2 | TRBV13 | TGTGCCAGCAGCTTGACTAGCGTTACGGGAGGCCGGGATACGCAGTATTTT | CASSLTSVTGGRDTQYF
TRBJ1-6 | many | TRBD1 | TRBV5-6 | TGTGCCAGCAGCTTACAGGGGATCAATAATTCACCCCTCCACTTT | CASSLQGINNSPLHF
TRBJ1-2 | once | NA | TRBV6-1 | TGTGCCAGCAGTGAAGCGGGGACGGGTGCGGGCTATGGCTACACCTTC | CASSEAGTGAGYGYTF
TRBJ1-4 | NA | NA | TRBV5-4 | TGTGCCAGCAGTTTACAGGGTACTAATGAAAAACTGTTTTTT | CASSLQGTNEKLFF
TRBJ1-4 | NA | TRBD1 | TRBV19 | TGTGCCAGTTCTACATCAGGGGGCGGGGGTGAAAAACTGTTTTTT | CASSTSGGGGEKLFF
TRBJ2-5 | NA | TRBD2 | TRBV5-5 | TGTGCCAGCAGCTTGGGTCCTAGCGGGATCACAGAGACCCAGTACTTC | CASSLGPSGITETQYF
TRBJ2-2 | NA | TRBD1 | TRBV9 | TGTGCCAGCAGCGGGCCGGGACAGGGATGGAACACCGGGGAGCTGTTTTTT | CASSGPGQGWNTGELFF
TRBJ1-2 | few | NA | TRBV27 | TGTGCCAGCAGTTCCCACGGGGGGGTTGGTGGCTACACCTTC | CASSSHGGVGGYTF
TRBJ1-1 | few | NA | TRBV18 | TGTGCCAGCTCACTCCAGGCGGGCGACGAGGGTGAAGCTTTCTTT | CASSLQAGDEGEAFF
TRBJ2-5 | NA | NA | TRBV9 | TGTGCCAGCAGCGTAGCTTCGGCAGCCCCCGCCCAAGAGACCCAGTACTTC | CASSVASAAPAQETQYF
TRBJ1-2 | NA | NA | TRBV19 | TGTGCCAGTACCGACAGGCCGGGCTATGGCTACACCTTC | CASTDRPGYGYTF
TRBJ2-1 | NA | TRBD1 | TRBV9 | TGTGCCAGCAGCGCCGGGACAGGGACGGTCAATGAGCAGTTCTTC | CASSAGTGTVNEQFF
TRBJ2-7 | NA | TRBD2 | TRBV27 | TGTGCCAGCAGCCTAGCGGCCTTTCCCTACGAGCAGTACTTC | CASSLAAFPYEQYF
TRBJ2-3 | NA | TRBD2 | TRBV5-6 | TGTGCCAGCAGTTTGCTGTCTAGCGGGTGGGGCACAGATACGCAGTATTTT | CASSLLSSGWGTDTQYF
TRBJ2-5 | NA | NA | TRBV2 | TGTGCCAGCAGTGTGGGGGAGACCCAGTACTTC | CASSVGETQYF
TRBJ2-7 | NA | NA | TRBV4-1 | TGCGCCAGCAGCCAAGAGGAGGGGGAAGATTACGAGCAGTACTTC | CASSQEEGEDYEQYF
TRBJ2-7 | NA | NA | TRBV11-2 | TGTGCCAGCAGCCCCAACGCCCTAGAGCAGTACTTC | CASSPNALEQYF
TRBJ2-2 | few | NA | TRBV5-6 | TGTGCCAGCAGCTTGGCCAAGCGGGAGCTGTTTTTT | CASSLAKRELFF
TRBJ2-5 | NA | TRBD2 | TRBV4-1 | TGCGCCAGCAGCGAAACAGGGACTAGCGGAGCCCAAGAGACCCAGTACTTC | CASSETGTSGAQETQYF
TRBJ2-7 | NA | NA | TRBV23-1 | TGCGCCAGCAGTCTGTCCGAGCAGTACTTC | CASSLSEQYF
TRBJ2-5 | NA | NA | TRBV6-6 | TGTGCCAGCAGTTACAATTTGGCAGCCCAAGAGACCCAGTACTTC | CASSYNLAAQETQYF
TRBJ2-2 | NA | TRBD1 | TRBV23-1 | TGCGCCAGCAGTCAGTCCACAGGGGTGGGAACCGGGGAGCTGTTTTTT | CASSQSTGVGTGELFF
TRBJ1-6 | once | TRBD1 | TRBV6-5 | TGTGCCAGCAGTTCGACAGGGGGCCGGCGGTGGGGACCCCTCCACTTT | CASSSTGGRRWGPLHF
TRBJ1-1 | once | TRBD1 | TRBV7-2 | TGTGCCAGCAGTAAACAGGGGGCTTACACTGAAGCTTTCTTT | CASSKQGAYTEAFF
TRBJ1-1 | NA | NA | TRBV7-9 | TGTGCCAGCAGTCCCAGCGGTTCAGCTTTCTTT | CASSPSGSAFF
TRBJ2-1 | NA | NA | TRBV5-6 | TGTGCCAGCAGCATGGGACAAAGCTCCTACAATGAGCAGTTCTTC | CASSMGQSSYNEQFF
TRBJ2-3 | NA | TRBD2 | TRBV11-2 | TGTGCCAGCAGCCGCGGGAGTAGCACAGATACGCAGTATTTT | CASSRGSSTDTQYF
TRBJ1-5 | NA | TRBD1 | TRBV28 | TGTGCCAGCAGTCCTTTCGACAGGGAGGACGCGCCCCAGCATTTT | CASSPFDREDAPQHF
TRBJ2-7 | many | NA | TRBV10-3 | TGTGCCATCAGTGACGGGATCTACGAGCAGTACTTC | CAISDGIYEQYF
TRBJ1-6 | NA | NA | TRBV18 | TGTGCCAGTTCAGGGGATTTTAATTCACCCCTCCACTTT | CASSGDFNSPLHF
TRBJ2-4 | NA | TRBD1 | TRBV2 | TGTGCCAGCAGTCCGACAGGGGGACTAGCCAAAAACATTCAGTACTTC | CASSPTGGLAKNIQYF
TRBJ1-1 | few | NA | TRBV9 | TGTGCCAGCAACGTAGGCCCATCTGGGGTACCTAGTGAAGCTTTCTTT | CASNVGPSGVPSEAFF
TRBJ2-5 | NA | NA | TRBV30 | TGTGCCTGGAGCGGAGGAGCGGCAGAGACCCAGTACTTC | CAWSGGAAETQYF
TRBJ1-6 | NA | NA | TRBV7-9 | TGTGCCAGCAGCTTAGGCAGCGTAGGAAATTCACCCCTCCACTTT | CASSLGSVGNSPLHF
TRBJ2-3 | NA | NA | TRBV9 | TGTGCCAGCAGCGTAGCCCCGGCTCGGGTTGGCACAGATACGCAGTATTTT | CASSVAPARVGTDTQYF
TRBJ2-2 | NA | TRBD1 | TRBV19 | TGTGCCAGTAGTAGAACCGGGACAGGGGGGAACACCGGGGAGCTGTTTTTT | CASSRTGTGGNTGELFF
TRBJ1-5 | NA | TRBD1 | TRBV19 | TGTGCCAGTAGTATAGCGGGGACAGGTGGATATAGCAATCAGCCCCAGCATTTT | CASSIAGTGGYSNQPQHF
TRBJ2-7 | few | NA | TRBV18 | TGTGCCAGCTCACCCCTGGCTGCGGGCGCCTACGAGCAGTACTTC | CASSPLAAGAYEQYF
TRBJ2-3 | NA | TRBD1 | TRBV7-2 | TGTGCCAGCAGCTCCGAGGACAGGCGCACAGATACGCAGTATTTT | CASSSEDRRTDTQYF
TRBJ2-7 | NA | TRBD1 | TRBV7-9 | TGTGCCAGCAGCTCATGGGACAGGGACGAGCAGTACTTC | CASSSWDRDEQYF
TRBJ1-1 | few | NA | TRBV5-1 | TGCGCCAGCAGCACATCGGGAAACACTGAAGCTTTCTTT | CASSTSGNTEAFF
TRBJ1-5 | NA | NA | TRBV1 | TGCACCAGCAGCCTACTACGGGACTCCCCAAGGGGCTACAATCAGCCCCAGCATTTT | CTSSLLRDSPRGYNQPQHF
TRBJ1-2 | NA | NA | TRBV18 | TGTGCCAGCTCCCCCGACAGGTTATATGGCTACACCTTC | CASSPDRLYGYTF
TRBJ2-7 | NA | NA | TRBV5-1 | TGCGCCAGCAGCCCGACTAGCTCCTACGAGCAGTACTTC | CASSPTSSYEQYF
TRBJ2-7 | NA | TRBD1 | TRBV6-5 | TGTGCCAGCAGTCCCGGACAGGGGCGGACCTACGAGCAGTACTTC | CASSPGQGRTYEQYF